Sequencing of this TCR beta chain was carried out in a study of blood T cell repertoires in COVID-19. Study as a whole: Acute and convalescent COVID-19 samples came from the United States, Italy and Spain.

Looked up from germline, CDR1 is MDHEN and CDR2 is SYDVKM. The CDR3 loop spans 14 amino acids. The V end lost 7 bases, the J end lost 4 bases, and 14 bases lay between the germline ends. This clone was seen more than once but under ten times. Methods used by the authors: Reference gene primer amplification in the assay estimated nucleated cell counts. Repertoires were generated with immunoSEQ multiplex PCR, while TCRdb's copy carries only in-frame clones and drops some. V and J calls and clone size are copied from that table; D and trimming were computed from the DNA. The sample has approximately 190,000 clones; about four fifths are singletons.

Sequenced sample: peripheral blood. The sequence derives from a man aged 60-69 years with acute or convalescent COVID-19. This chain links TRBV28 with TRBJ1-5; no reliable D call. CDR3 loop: CASTPGISNQPQHF. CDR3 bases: TGTGCCAGCACTCCCGGTATATCAAATCAGCCCCAGCATTTT.